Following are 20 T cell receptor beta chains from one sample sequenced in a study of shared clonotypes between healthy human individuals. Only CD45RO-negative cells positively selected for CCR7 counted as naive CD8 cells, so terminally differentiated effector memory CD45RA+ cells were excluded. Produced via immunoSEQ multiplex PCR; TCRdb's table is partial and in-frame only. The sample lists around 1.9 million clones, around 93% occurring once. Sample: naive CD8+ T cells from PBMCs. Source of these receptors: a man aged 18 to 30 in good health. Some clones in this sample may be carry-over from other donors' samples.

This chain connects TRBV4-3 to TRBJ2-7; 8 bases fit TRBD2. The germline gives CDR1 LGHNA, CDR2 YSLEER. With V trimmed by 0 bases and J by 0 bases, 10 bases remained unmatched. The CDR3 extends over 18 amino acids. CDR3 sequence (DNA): TGCGCCAGCAGCCAAGATCTAGCGGGCTCCATATACTCCTACGAGCAGTACTTC. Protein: CASSQDLAGSIYSYEQYF.

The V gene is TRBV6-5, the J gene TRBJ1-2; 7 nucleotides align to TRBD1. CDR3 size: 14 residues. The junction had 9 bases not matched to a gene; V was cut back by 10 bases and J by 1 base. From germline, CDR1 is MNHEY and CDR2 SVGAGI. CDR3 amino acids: CATLGTAHNYGYTF. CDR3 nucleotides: TGTGCCACCCTTGGGACAGCCCATAACTATGGCTACACCTTC.

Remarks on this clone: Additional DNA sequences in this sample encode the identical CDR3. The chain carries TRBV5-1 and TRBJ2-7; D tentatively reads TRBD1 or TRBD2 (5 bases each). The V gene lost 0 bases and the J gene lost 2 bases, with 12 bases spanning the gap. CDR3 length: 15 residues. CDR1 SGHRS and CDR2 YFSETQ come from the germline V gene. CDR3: CASSLDRGPAYEQYF. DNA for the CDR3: TGCGCCAGCAGCTTGGACCGGGGACCCGCCTACGAGCAGTACTTC.

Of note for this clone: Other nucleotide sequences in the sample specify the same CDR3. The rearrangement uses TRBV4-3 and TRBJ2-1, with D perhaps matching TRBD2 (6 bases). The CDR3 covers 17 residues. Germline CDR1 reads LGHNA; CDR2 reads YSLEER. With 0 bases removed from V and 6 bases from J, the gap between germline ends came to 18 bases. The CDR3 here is CASSQDPRAGIFNEQFF. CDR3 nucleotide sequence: TGCGCCAGCAGCCAAGATCCCAGGGCGGGAATATTCAATGAGCAGTTCTTC.

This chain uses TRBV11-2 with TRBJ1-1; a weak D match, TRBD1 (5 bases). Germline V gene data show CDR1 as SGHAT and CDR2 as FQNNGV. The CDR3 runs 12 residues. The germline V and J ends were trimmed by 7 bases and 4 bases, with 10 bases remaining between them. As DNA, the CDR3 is TGTGCCAGCAATGTGAGGGGCACTGAAGCTTTCTTT. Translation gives CASNVRGTEAFF.

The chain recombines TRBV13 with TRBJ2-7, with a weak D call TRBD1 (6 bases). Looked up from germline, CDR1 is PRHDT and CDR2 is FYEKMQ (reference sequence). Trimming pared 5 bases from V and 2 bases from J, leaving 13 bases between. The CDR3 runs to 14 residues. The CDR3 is CASSRRQAPYEQYF. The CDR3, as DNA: TGTGCCAGCAGCCGGAGACAGGCTCCCTACGAGCAGTACTTC.

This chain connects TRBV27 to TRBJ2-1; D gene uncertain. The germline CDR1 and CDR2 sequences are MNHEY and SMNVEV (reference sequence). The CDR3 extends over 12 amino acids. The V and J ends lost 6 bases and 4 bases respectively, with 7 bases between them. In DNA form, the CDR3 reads TGTGCCAGCAGGCATCTTTACAATGAGCAGTTCTTC. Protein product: CASRHLYNEQFF.

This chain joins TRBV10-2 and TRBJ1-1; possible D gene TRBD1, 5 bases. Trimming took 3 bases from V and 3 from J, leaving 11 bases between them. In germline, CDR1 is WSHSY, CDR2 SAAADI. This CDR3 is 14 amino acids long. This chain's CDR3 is CASSDPGLDTEAFF. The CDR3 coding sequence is TGCGCCAGCAGTGATCCAGGGTTGGACACTGAAGCTTTCTTT.

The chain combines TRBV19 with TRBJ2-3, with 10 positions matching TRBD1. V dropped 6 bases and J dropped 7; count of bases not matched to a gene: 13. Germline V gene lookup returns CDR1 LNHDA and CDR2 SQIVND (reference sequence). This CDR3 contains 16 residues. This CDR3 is CASSLHTGTGDHTQYF. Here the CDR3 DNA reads TGTGCCAGTAGCCTTCATACCGGGACAGGGGACCATACGCAGTATTTT.

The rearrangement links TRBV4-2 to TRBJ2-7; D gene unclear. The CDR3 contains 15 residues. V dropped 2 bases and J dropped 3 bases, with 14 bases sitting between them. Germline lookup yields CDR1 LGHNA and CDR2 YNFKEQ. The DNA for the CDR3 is TGTGCCAGCAGCCAACGTTATATGGCCGGCTACGAGCAGTACTTC. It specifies CASSQRYMAGYEQYF.

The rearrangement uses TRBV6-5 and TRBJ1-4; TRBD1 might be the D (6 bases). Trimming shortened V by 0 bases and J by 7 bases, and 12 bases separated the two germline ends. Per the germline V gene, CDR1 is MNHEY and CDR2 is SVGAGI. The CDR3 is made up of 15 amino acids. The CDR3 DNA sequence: TGTGCCAGCAGTTACTCGGGGACATTAGGTGAAAAACTGTTTTTT. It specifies CASSYSGTLGEKLFF.

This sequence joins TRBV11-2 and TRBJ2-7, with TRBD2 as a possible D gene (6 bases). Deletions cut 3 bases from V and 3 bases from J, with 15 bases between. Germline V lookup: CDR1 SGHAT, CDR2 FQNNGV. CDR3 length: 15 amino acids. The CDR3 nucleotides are TGTGCCAGCAGCTTGGAAGCCGGGACTCACTACGAGCAGTACTTC. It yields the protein CASSLEAGTHYEQYF. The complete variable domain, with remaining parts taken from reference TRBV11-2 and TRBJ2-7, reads EAGVAQSPRYKIIEKRQSVAFWCNPISGHATLYWYQQILGQGPKLLIQFQNNGVVDDSQLPKDRFSAERLKGVDSTLKIQPAKLEDSAVYLCASSLEAGTHYEQYFGPGTRLTVT.

The CDR3 bases are TGTGCCAGCAGCTTTTCAACAGGGGTCTCCTACGAGCAGTACTTC. It translates to CASSFSTGVSYEQYF. The V and J genes are TRBV7-2 and TRBJ2-7, with 7 bases fitting TRBD1. The junction had 5 bases not matched to a gene; V was cut back by 3 bases and J by 0 bases. This CDR3 comprises 15 residues. Germline V lookup: CDR1 SGHTA, CDR2 FQGNSA.

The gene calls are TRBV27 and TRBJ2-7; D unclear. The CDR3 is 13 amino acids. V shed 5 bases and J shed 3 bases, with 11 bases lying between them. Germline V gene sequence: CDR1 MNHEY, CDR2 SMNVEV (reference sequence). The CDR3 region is CASSPGWGYEQYF. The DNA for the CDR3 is TGTGCCAGCAGTCCGGGCTGGGGCTACGAGCAGTACTTC.

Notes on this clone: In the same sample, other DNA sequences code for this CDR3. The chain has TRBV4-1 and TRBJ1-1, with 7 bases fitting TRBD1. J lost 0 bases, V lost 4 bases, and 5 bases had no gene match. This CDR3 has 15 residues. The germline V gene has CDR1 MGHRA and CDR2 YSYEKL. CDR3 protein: CASSLRTGMNTEAFF. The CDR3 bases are TGCGCCAGCAGCCTCAGGACAGGCATGAACACTGAAGCTTTCTTT.

CDR3 loop: CAWRNVEQYF. The CDR3 nucleotides read TGTGCCTGGAGGAACGTCGAGCAGTACTTC. The chain carries TRBV30 and TRBJ2-7; D gene ambiguous. Germline V lookup: CDR1 GTSNPN, CDR2 SVGIG (reference sequence). Trimming took 3 bases from V and 6 from J, leaving 6 bases between them. This CDR3 contains 10 residues.

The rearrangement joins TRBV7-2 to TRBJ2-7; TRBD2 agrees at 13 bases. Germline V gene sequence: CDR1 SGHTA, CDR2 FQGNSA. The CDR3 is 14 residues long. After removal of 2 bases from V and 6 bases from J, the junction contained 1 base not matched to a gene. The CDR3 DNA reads TGTGCCAGCAGCTTACGACTAGCGGGAGGCGAGCAGTACTTC. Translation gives CASSLRLAGGEQYF.

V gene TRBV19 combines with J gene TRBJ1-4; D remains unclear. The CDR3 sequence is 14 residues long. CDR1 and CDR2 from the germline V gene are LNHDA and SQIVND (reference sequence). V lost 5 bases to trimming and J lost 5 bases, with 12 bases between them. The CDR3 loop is CASSPRGWNEKLFF. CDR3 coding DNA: TGTGCCAGTAGTCCTCGGGGTTGGAATGAAAAACTGTTTTTT. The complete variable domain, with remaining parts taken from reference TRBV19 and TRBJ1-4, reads DGGITQSPKYLFRKEGQNVTLSCEQNLNHDAMYWYRQDPGQGLRLIYYSQIVNDFQKGDIAEGYSVSREKKESFPLTVTSAQKNPTAFYLCASSPRGWNEKLFFGSGTQLSVL.

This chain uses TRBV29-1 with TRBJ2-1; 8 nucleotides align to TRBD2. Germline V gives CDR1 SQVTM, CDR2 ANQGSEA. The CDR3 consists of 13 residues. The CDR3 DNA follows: TGCAGTGCCCATTTCGGGGGGGCTGGTGAGCAGTTCTTC. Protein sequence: CSAHFGGAGEQFF.

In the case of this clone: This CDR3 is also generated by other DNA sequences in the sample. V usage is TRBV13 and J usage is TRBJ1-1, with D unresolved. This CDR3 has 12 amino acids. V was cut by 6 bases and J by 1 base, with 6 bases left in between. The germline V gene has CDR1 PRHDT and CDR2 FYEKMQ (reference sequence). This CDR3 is CASRTGNTEAFF. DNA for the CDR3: TGTGCCAGCAGGACGGGGAACACTGAAGCTTTCTTT.